Listed below are T cell receptor beta chains from one sample, sequenced in a study of identical twins. TCRdb used MiXCR to reprocess the 5' RACE reads, holding one entry per CDR3 protein. This table has 1.5 million to 2 million distinct CDR3 sequences, 32% appearing once. Sequencing was done on a sample of cord blood. All receptors come from a newborn girl in good health. The CDR3 runs from the conserved cysteine through the conserved F or W. Not all rows give a size; the values are once, few, many and, for expanded clones, a class.

>few|TRBV12-3/TRBV12-4
CASSFGSIGYGYTF
>many|TRBV12-3/TRBV12-4
CASSFSGAYGYTF
>few|TRBV5-1
CASSFEGVETQYF
>.|TRBV6-1
CASSERIADFNNEQFF
>.|TRBV10-3
CAITSTAMNTEAFF
>few|TRBV11-2
CASDDRAETQYF
>.|TRBV2
CASSEAGIRQTQYF
>.|TRBV27
CASSFRAFF
>.|TRBV29-1
CSVGQGGNTIYF
>.|TRBV27
CASSLSSLGRTDTQYF
>few|TRBV28
CASISHNLGEQFF
>few|TRBV7-9
CASIPGTGGADTQYF
>few|TRBV20-1
CSARLGTGATEAFF
>.|TRBV20-1
CSAKMGLGNEQFF
>few|TRBV3-1
CASSQLPQTGPGLAGHTDTQYF
>.|TRBV20-1
CSARARLAGGYEQYF
>few|TRBV15
CATSRDRGTNRNIQYF
>.|TRBV13
CASSLTAASYNEQFF
>.|TRBV19
CASGRGSGRAKNIQYF
>.|TRBV18
CASSPPSGGAYEQYF
>.|TRBV3-1
CASSRGGTGRHNSPLHF
>few|TRBV6-1
CASKTSGRAYEQYF
>.|TRBV4-1
CASSQDPRGTYTEAFF
>few|TRBV12-3/TRBV12-4
CASSALLAGGITQYF
>.|TRBV27
CASSLSRQPRSLKNIQYF
>few|TRBV4-1
CASSQGAGSNQPQHF
>few|TRBV12-3/TRBV12-4
CASSFPAGGRDTQYF
>.|TRBV2
CASSGEKGGRNQPQHF
>few|TRBV3-1
CASSQETHTQYF